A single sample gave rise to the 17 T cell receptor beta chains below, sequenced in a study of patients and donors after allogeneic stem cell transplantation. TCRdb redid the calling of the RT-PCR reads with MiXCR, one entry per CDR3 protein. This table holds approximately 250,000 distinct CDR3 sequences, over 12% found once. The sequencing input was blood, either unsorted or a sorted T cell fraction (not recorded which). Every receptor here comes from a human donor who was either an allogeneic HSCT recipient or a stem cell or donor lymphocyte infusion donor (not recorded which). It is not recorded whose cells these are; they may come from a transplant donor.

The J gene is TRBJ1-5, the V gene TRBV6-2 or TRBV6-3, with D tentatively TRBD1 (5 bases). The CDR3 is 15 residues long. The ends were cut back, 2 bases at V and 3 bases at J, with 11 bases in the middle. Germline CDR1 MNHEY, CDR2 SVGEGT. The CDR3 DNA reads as TGTGCCAGCAGTTACAGGGGCAACTACAATCAGCCCCAGCATTTT. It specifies CASSYRGNYNQPQHF.

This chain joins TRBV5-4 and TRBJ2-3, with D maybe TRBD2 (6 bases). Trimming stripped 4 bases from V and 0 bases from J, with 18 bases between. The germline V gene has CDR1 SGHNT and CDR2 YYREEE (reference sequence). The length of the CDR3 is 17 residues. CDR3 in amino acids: CASSKGGPGRSTDTQYF. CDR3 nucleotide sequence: TGTGCCAGCAGCAAGGGAGGACCTGGACGGAGCACAGATACGCAGTATTTT.

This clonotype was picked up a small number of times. The CDR3 reads CASSPRTGRKETQYF. CDR3 bases: TGTGCCAGCAGTCCGAGGACAGGGCGTAAAGAGACCCAGTACTTC. The V call is TRBV27, the J call TRBJ2-5; 8 positions match TRBD1. Trimming at V came to 5 bases and at J to 3 bases, leaving 8 bases not matched to a gene. The germline CDR1 and CDR2 sequences are MNHEY and SMNVEV (reference sequence). The CDR3 spans 15 residues.

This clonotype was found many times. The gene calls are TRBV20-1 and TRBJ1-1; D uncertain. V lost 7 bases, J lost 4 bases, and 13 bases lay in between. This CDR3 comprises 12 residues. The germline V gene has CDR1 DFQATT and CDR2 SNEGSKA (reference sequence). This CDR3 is CSGFYGVTEAFF. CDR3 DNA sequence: TGCAGTGGGTTTTACGGGGTCACTGAAGCTTTCTTT.

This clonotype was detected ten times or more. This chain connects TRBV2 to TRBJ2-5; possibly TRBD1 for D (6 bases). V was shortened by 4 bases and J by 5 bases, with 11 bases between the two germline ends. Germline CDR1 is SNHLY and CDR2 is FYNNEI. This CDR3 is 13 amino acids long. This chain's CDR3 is CASSGGLKETQYF. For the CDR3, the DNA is TGTGCCAGCAGTGGGGGGCTTAAGGAGACCCAGTACTTC.

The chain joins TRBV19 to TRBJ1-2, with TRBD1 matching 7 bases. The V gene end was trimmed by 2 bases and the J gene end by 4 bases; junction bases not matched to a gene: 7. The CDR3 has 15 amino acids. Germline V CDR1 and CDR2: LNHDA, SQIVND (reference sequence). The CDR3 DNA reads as TGTGCCAGTAGTATACGGAGACAGGGAAGCTATGGCTACACCTTC. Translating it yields CASSIRRQGSYGYTF.

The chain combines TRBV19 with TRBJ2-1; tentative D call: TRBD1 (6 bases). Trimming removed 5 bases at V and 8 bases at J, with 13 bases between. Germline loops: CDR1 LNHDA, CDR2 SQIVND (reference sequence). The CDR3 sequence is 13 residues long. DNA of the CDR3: TGTGCCAGTAGTCTTATACAGGGACATGAGCAGTTCTTC. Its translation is CASSLIQGHEQFF.

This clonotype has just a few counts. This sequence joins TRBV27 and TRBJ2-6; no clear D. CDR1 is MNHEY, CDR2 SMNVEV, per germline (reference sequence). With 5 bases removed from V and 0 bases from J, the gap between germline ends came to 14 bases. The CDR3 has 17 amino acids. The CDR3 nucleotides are TGTGCCAGCAGTCCTGGGCCCACAGCCTCTGGGGCCAACGTCCTGACTTTC. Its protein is CASSPGPTASGANVLTF.

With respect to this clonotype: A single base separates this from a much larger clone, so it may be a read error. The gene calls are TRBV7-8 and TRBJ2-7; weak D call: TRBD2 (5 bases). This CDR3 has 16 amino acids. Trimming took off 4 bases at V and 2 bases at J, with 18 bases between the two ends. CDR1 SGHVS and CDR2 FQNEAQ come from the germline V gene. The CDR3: CASSYDMGRLPYEQYF. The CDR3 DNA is TGTGCCAGCAGCTACGACATGGGGAGATTGCCCTACGAGCAGTACTTC. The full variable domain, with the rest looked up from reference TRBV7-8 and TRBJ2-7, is GAGVSQSPRYKVAKRGQDVALRCDPISGHVSLFWYQQALGQGPEFLTYFQNEAQLDKSGLPSDRFFAERPEGSVSTLKIQRTQQEDSAVYLCASSYDMGRLPYEQYFGPGTRLTVT.

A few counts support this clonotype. Here the CDR3 reads CASNLNRISGANVLTF. The DNA of the CDR3 is TGTGCCAGCAACCTAAATAGGATCTCTGGGGCCAACGTCCTGACTTTC. V gene TRBV11-2 combines with J gene TRBJ2-6; D gene unclear. The CDR3 sequence is 16 residues long. The germline CDR1 and CDR2 sequences are SGHAT and FQNNGV. V was pared by 7 bases and J by 0 bases, with 13 bases between.

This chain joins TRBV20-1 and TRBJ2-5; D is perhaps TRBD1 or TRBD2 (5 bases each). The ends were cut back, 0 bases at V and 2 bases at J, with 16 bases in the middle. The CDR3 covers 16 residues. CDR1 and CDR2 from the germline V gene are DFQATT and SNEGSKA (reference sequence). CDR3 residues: CSARDQDFWGQETQYF. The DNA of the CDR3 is TGCAGTGCTAGAGATCAGGACTTCTGGGGGCAAGAGACCCAGTACTTC.

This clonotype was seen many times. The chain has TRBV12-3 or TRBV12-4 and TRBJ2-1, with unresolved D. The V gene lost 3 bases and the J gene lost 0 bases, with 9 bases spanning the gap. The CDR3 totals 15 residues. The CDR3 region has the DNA TGTGCCAGCAGTTTGCCCCTGAGCTCCTACAATGAGCAGTTCTTC. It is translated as CASSLPLSSYNEQFF.

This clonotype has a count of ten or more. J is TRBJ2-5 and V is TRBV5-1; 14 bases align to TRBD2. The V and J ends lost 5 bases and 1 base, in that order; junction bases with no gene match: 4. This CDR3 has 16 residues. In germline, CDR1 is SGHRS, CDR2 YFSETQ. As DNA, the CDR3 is TGCGCCAGCAGTGGACTAGCGGGAGGTACCCAAGAGACCCAGTACTTC. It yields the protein CASSGLAGGTQETQYF.

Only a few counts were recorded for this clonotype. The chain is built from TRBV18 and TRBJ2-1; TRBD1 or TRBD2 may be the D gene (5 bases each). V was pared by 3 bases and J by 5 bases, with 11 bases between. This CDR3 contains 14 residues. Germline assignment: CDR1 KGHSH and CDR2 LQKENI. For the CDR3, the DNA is TGTGCCAGCTCACCCCCCGTGGGGGACAATGAGCAGTTCTTC. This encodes CASSPPVGDNEQFF.

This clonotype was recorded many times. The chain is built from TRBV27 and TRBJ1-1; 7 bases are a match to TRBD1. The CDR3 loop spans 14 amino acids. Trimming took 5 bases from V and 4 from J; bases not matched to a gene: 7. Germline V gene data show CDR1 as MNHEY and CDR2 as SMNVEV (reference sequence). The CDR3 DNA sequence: TGTGCCAGCAGTACCCGACAGGGTGCCACTGAAGCTTTCTTT. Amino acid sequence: CASSTRQGATEAFF.

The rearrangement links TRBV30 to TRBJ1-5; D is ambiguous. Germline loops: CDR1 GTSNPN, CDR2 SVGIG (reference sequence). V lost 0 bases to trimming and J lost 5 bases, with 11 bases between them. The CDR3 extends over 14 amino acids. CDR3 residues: CAWSVKGFDQPQHF. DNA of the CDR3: TGTGCCTGGAGTGTAAAAGGGTTCGATCAGCCCCAGCATTTT.

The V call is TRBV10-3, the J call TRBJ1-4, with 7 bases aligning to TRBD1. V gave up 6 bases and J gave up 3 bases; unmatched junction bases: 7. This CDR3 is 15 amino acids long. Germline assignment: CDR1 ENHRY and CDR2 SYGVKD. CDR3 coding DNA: TGTGCCATCAGGGTAGACAGGGTTTCTAATGAAAAACTGTTTTTT. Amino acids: CAIRVDRVSNEKLFF.